This T cell receptor beta chain appears in the sequencing data of a study of blood T cell repertoires in COVID-19 (dated by TCRdb to 2020 to 2022). With regard to the full study: Samples covering the acute and convalescent phases of COVID-19 were provided by collaborators in the United States, Italy and Spain. The prospective study material was composed of cDNA or gDNA derived from T cells, B-cell-depleted T cells, or PBMCs. Subjects who had been exposed to COVID-19, were actively infected with it, or had recovered from it provided the deeply sampled blood TCRbeta repertoires that made up the dataset. The repertoires were made available in a free public database intended to serve as a resource for research on the immune response to SARS-CoV-2. The samples were drawn from two sources: the first 160 participants of the ongoing ImmuneRACE study, and 1,254 subjects contributed by 6 global collaborators. A de-identified subject ID, COVID-19 status, age in years and sex were almost always included in the sample metadata. HLA class I and class II types, where available, came from metadata supplied by the sample provider rather than from assay-based typing.

The immunoSEQ Assay, a bias-controlled multiplex PCR, was used to amplify TCRbeta CDR3 regions from genomic DNA. The authors processed their data as follows. The number of nucleated cells in each sample was estimated from the amplification of reference gene primers within the assay. To quantify the absolute abundance of each unique TCRbeta CDR3 rearrangement, sequence reads were collapsed and filtered. For each sample, productive Simpson clonality was calculated as the square root of Simpson's diversity index over productive rearrangements. As stored in TCRdb, this immuneACCESS dataset retains in-frame rearrangements with V and J assigned. A fraction of the clones does not appear; measured against another copy, unresolved V genes explain less than half of the discrepancy, and the remainder lacks a known reason. That table supplies the V and J calls and clone size; D and trimming were determined from the DNA. The sample data list some 180,000 clones, and around 85% of these were observed just once. The biggest ten clones account for 6.5% to 9% of the sample.

At least ten counts were recorded for this clone. Which antigen it targets is not known. Within one base of it there is no much larger clone, and no base qualities were kept. Taken from cysteine to phenylalanine, the CDR3 has 11 residues. Only CDR3 DNA is held: 33 bases, read in frame from base 1. CDR1 SGHKS and CDR2 YYEKEE are derived from the germline V gene (reference sequence). Relative to germline, V is 3 bases shorter and J is 3 bases shorter, with 3 bases between their ends. Collaborating institutions collected whole blood in K2EDTA tubes following their own protocols. Collaborator samples were shipped for TCRbeta analysis as frozen whole blood, isolated PBMCs, or DNA extracted from either sample type. Points the paper makes about the study in general: The amount of clinical and demographic metadata varied by source and participant and was provided uncurated.

The specimen was peripheral blood. The sequence was collected from a woman aged 60-75 years with acute or convalescent COVID-19. The chain was built from TRBV5-5 and TRBJ1-1, with the D gene not confidently named. The CDR3 in this case is CASSSYTEAFF. The bases are TGTGCCAGCAGCTCATACACTGAAGCTTTCTTT.